These T cell receptor beta chains were read from a single sample in a study of blood T cell repertoires in COVID-19. Libraries were prepared by immunoSEQ multiplex PCR; TCRdb keeps only in-frame clonotypes and omits some of them. This sample has about 130,000 clones; around 80% occur once, and the top ten carry about 2.6%. The sequencing input was PBMCs or T cells enriched from blood (not recorded which). These receptors originate from a middle-aged man with acute COVID-19. Both conserved end residues are trimmed from each CDR3.

j_gene | v_gene | CDR3aa
TRBJ2-7 | TRBV21-1 | ASSTNRGTYYEQY
TRBJ2-1 | TRBV5-1 | ASSLSGRAQSIEQF
TRBJ1-6 | TRBV7-2 | ASSPLAGVNSPLH
TRBJ1-1 | TRBV30 | AWSAQFEAF
TRBJ2-5 | TRBV2 | ASSELAALQETQY
TRBJ1-5 | TRBV6-5 | ASKQGEDQPQH
TRBJ1-2 | TRBV2 | ASSEEGVGYT
TRBJ2-1 | TRBV24-1 | ATSHRLSSNEQF
TRBJ2-5 | TRBV7-6 | ASSSEGDRGFKETQY
TRBJ2-1 | TRBV11-2 | ASSPQTSGATEQF
TRBJ2-1 | TRBV28 | ASSSQLAGGLF
TRBJ1-2 | TRBV19 | ASSGQGDGGYT
TRBJ2-3 | TRBV19 | ASTTSGGGSTDTQY
TRBJ1-2 | TRBV11-2 | ASSPQGSGGYT
TRBJ2-5 | TRBV7-3 | ASSVSGTSETQY
TRBJ2-5 | TRBV6-5 | ASSYSSGGAGETQY
TRBJ1-1 | TRBV2 | ASSDWSGVNTEAF
TRBJ2-7 | TRBV5-6 | ASSFNTYEQY
TRBJ1-6 | TRBV7-3 | ASSQGESPLH
TRBJ1-2 | TRBV24-1 | ATSDSTGGDYGYT
TRBJ2-1 | TRBV28 | ASRQGVIYNEQF
TRBJ1-6 | TRBV5-8 | ASSTDTRSSYNSPLH
TRBJ1-3 | TRBV18 | ASSPPGARGNTIY
TRBJ1-4 | TRBV27 | ASSYGGRGEKLF
TRBJ2-1 | TRBV25-1 | ASSEYEVAGVSYNEQF
TRBJ2-3 | TRBV7-9 | ASSFGAGGPDTQY
TRBJ2-1 | TRBV18 | ASSTGDYLYNEQF
TRBJ1-3 | TRBV15 | ATSRGGTGEVSIY
TRBJ2-2 | TRBV18 | ASSPLNANTGELF
TRBJ1-2 | TRBV3-1/TRBV3-2 | ASSQDPGSGYT
TRBJ1-2 | TRBV6-6 | ASRSRGYGYT
TRBJ1-5 | TRBV6-1 | ASSEVPEGNQPQH
TRBJ1-3 | TRBV15 | ATSRSHSGNTIY
TRBJ1-2 | TRBV3-1/TRBV3-2 | ASSSRTASNYGYT
TRBJ1-5 | TRBV18 | ASSPTDLNQPQH
TRBJ1-1 | TRBV28 | ASSQNTEAF
TRBJ2-3 | TRBV27 | ASTPLEAGGSDTQY